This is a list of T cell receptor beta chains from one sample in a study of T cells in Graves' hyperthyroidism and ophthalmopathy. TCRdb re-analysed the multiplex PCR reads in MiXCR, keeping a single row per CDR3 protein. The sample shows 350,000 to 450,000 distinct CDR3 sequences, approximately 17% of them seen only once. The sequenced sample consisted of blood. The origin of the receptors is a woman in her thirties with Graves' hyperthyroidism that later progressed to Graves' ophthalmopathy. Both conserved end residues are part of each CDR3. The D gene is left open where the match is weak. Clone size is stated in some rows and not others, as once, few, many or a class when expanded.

CASSGTGGINEKLFF | TGCGCCAGCAGCGGGACAGGGGGTATTAATGAAAAACTGTTTTTT | NA | TRBD1 | TRBJ1-4 | TRBV5-1
CAWSRGYSNQPQHF | TGTGCCTGGAGCAGGGGGTATAGCAATCAGCCCCAGCATTTT | many | TRBD1 | TRBJ1-5 | TRBV30
CASSFPRGGGGNTEAFF | TGTGCCAGCAGCTTCCCGCGAGGAGGAGGGGGCAACACTGAAGCTTTCTTT | many | TRBD1 | TRBJ1-1 | TRBV7-2
CASSVGVSYSPLHF | TGTGCCAGCAGCGTAGGGGTCTCGTATTCACCCCTCCACTTT | many | NA | TRBJ1-6 | TRBV9
CASRAPGRSNSPLHF | TGTGCCAGCAGGGCCCCGGGACGTTCAAATTCACCCCTCCACTTT | many | NA | TRBJ1-6 | TRBV27
CSARDDRLAGVTGELFF | TGCAGTGCTAGAGACGACAGACTAGCGGGAGTGACCGGGGAGCTGTTTTTT | NA | TRBD2 | TRBJ2-2 | TRBV20-1
CSAHRDYQSRVYEQYF | TGCAGTGCTCACCGGGACTACCAGTCAAGAGTCTACGAGCAGTACTTC | many | TRBD2 | TRBJ2-7 | TRBV20-1
CASSLAEMGQNTDTQYF | TGCGCCAGCAGCTTGGCCGAAATGGGACAGAACACAGATACGCAGTATTTT | NA | TRBD1 | TRBJ2-3 | TRBV5-1
CASKPSSGRYTSTDTQYF | TGTGCCAGCAAACCGTCCAGCGGGAGGTACACTAGCACAGATACGCAGTATTTT | few | TRBD2 | TRBJ2-3 | TRBV6-1
CSARLTDVGSYEQYF | TGCAGTGCTAGACTTACCGATGTCGGCTCCTACGAGCAGTACTTC | few | NA | TRBJ2-7 | TRBV20-1
CASRGENNEKLFF | TGCGCCTCCCGAGGAGAAAATAATGAAAAACTGTTTTTT | many | NA | TRBJ1-4 | TRBV4-1
CASSHGLAGGQETQYF | TGTGCCAGCAGCCACGGACTAGCGGGGGGGCAGGAGACCCAGTACTTC | few | TRBD2 | TRBJ2-5 | TRBV14
CATSSPGNEQFF | TGTGCCACCAGCAGCCCAGGGAATGAGCAGTTCTTC | NA | NA | TRBJ2-1 | TRBV15
CASGLTSGQETQYF | TGTGCTAGTGGTTTGACTAGCGGACAAGAGACCCAGTACTTC | once | TRBD2 | TRBJ2-5 | TRBV12-5
CASSLGGTANTEAFF | TGCGCCAGCAGCTTGGGAGGGACAGCGAACACTGAAGCTTTCTTT | many | TRBD1 | TRBJ1-1 | TRBV5-1
CASSDPVQAYNEQFF | TGTGCCAGCAGCGATCCAGTTCAGGCTTACAATGAGCAGTTCTTC | many | NA | TRBJ2-1 | TRBV28
CAISEARDSATEAFF | TGTGCCATCAGTGAGGCCAGGGACAGTGCAACTGAAGCTTTCTTT | many | TRBD1 | TRBJ1-1 | TRBV10-3
CASILDRATGELFF | TGTGCCAGCATACTCGACAGGGCCACCGGGGAGCTGTTTTTT | few | TRBD1 | TRBJ2-2 | TRBV6-2/TRBV6-3
CASSPHRGRTREQYF | TGTGCCAGCAGTCCTCACAGGGGGAGAACAAGGGAGCAGTACTTC | many | TRBD1 | TRBJ2-7 | TRBV28
CASSSWETGMNTEAFF | TGTGCCAGCAGTTCCTGGGAGACAGGGATGAACACTGAAGCTTTCTTT | many | TRBD1 | TRBJ1-1 | TRBV6-1
CAWIKRSGDEQFF | TGTGCCTGGATAAAACGATCGGGCGATGAGCAGTTCTTC | many | NA | TRBJ2-1 | TRBV30
CASRLDDSYEQYF | TGCGCCAGCAGGCTGGACGACTCCTACGAGCAGTACTTC | few | NA | TRBJ2-7 | TRBV5-1
CSAQTRLATYEQYF | TGCAGTGCGCAAACCAGACTAGCGACCTACGAGCAGTACTTC | few | TRBD2 | TRBJ2-7 | TRBV20-1
CSVAGGGSNEQFF | TGCAGTGTAGCGGGAGGAGGCAGCAATGAGCAGTTCTTC | many | TRBD2 | TRBJ2-1 | TRBV20-1
CASSHEVQGSTQYF | TGTGCCAGCAGTCATGAGGTTCAGGGGTCGACTCAGTACTTC | many | NA | TRBJ2-4 | TRBV28
CASSLLAGGYEQYF | TGCGCCAGCAGCTTGCTGGCAGGGGGCTACGAGCAGTACTTC | many | TRBD1 | TRBJ2-7 | TRBV5-1
CASSLDGGNYYGYTF | TGTGCCAGCAGCTTAGACGGGGGCAATTACTATGGCTACACCTTC | few | NA | TRBJ1-2 | TRBV7-9
CSVGTGKGSGTEAFF | TGCAGCGTTGGGACAGGGAAGGGCAGCGGCACTGAAGCTTTCTTT | many | TRBD1 | TRBJ1-1 | TRBV29-1
CASSFLSDYHEAFF | TGTGCCAGCAGTTTTCTGAGCGATTACCATGAAGCTTTCTTT | many | NA | TRBJ1-1 | TRBV28
CASSFSNNSPLHF | TGTGCCAGCAGTTTCTCCAACAATTCACCCCTCCACTTT | many | NA | TRBJ1-6 | TRBV12-3/TRBV12-4
CASSPRDFPDEQFF | TGTGCCAGCAGCCCCAGGGACTTCCCTGATGAGCAGTTCTTC | few | NA | TRBJ2-1 | TRBV7-9
CASTTRRGMGSNQPQHF | TGTGCCAGCACCACCCGGAGGGGAATGGGGAGCAATCAGCCCCAGCATTTT | NA | NA | TRBJ1-5 | TRBV28
CASSSRGGRVDYGYTF | TGTGCCAGCAGCTCTAGGGGGGGGCGAGTAGACTATGGCTACACCTTC | few | NA | TRBJ1-2 | TRBV7-2
CASSEESGTGAYEQYF | TGCGCCAGCAGTGAGGAGTCCGGGACAGGGGCCTACGAGCAGTACTTC | many | TRBD1 | TRBJ2-7 | TRBV10-2
CASSFHRGSEAFF | TGTGCCAGCAGTTTCCATCGGGGGTCTGAAGCTTTCTTT | once | NA | TRBJ1-1 | TRBV28
CASSQAGGFNEQFF | TGTGCCAGCAGCCAAGCGGGGGGGTTCAATGAGCAGTTCTTC | NA | TRBD2 | TRBJ2-1 | TRBV4-2
CASSPGGGGVEQFF | TGCGCCAGCAGCCCGGGGGGAGGGGGGGTTGAGCAGTTCTTC | NA | NA | TRBJ2-1 | TRBV5-1
CASSIWALSSYNEQFF | TGTGCCAGTAGTATTTGGGCACTGTCCTCCTACAATGAGCAGTTCTTC | many | NA | TRBJ2-1 | TRBV19
CASSLVPAGNTEAFF | TGCGCCAGCAGCTTGGTGCCGGCCGGGAACACTGAAGCTTTCTTT | many | NA | TRBJ1-1 | TRBV5-1
CSARRTGQSGQPQHF | TGCAGTGCTAGGAGGACAGGGCAATCAGGGCAGCCCCAGCATTTT | few | TRBD1 | TRBJ1-5 | TRBV20-1
CASSLGLGVSGGEQYF | TGTGCCAGCAGCTTAGGTTTGGGGGTGTCCGGGGGCGAGCAGTACTTC | NA | NA | TRBJ2-7 | TRBV7-9
CASGGAGETQYF | TGTGCCAGCGGCGGCGCGGGGGAGACCCAGTACTTC | NA | NA | TRBJ2-5 | TRBV14
CSASSRFGGEQFF | TGCAGTGCTAGCTCCCGGTTTGGGGGTGAGCAGTTCTTC | NA | NA | TRBJ2-1 | TRBV20-1
CSAPQGGPGETQYF | TGCAGTGCTCCTCAGGGAGGGCCGGGGGAGACCCAGTACTTC | many | TRBD2 | TRBJ2-5 | TRBV20-1
CASSPDGNYGYTF | TGTGCCAGCAGCCCGGACGGGAACTATGGCTACACCTTC | many | NA | TRBJ1-2 | TRBV3-1
CASSFAGGPSNTEAFF | TGTGCCAGCAGTTTTGCAGGGGGCCCGTCAAACACTGAAGCTTTCTTT | once | TRBD1 | TRBJ1-1 | TRBV27
CASSHPLLAGGTYEQYF | TGTGCCAGCAGCCACCCCCTCCTAGCGGGAGGAACCTACGAGCAGTACTTC | few | TRBD2 | TRBJ2-7 | TRBV3-1